Each of the 20 T cell receptor beta chains below was sequenced from the same sample in a study of blood T cell repertoires in COVID-19 (dated by TCRdb to about 2020). Library preparation employed the immunoSEQ multiplex PCR assay. The clones in this table, taken by TCRdb from immuneACCESS, are in-frame only. Not every clone is retained; where verified, under half of the shortfall comes from an unresolved V gene, and the cause of the rest is unknown. Across this sample there are roughly 200,000 clones, with around 88% seen only once. Just over 8.5% of the sample is in the top ten clones. Sequenced: peripheral blood. These receptors were taken from a man between 35 and 55 years old with active or convalescent COVID-19.

The count of this clone is one. The rearrangement joins TRBV5-1 to TRBJ2-1; 9 nucleotides line up with TRBD1. Germline V gives CDR1 SGHRS, CDR2 YFSETQ. The V gene end was trimmed by 4 bases and the J gene end by 4 bases; junction bases not matched to a gene: 12. The CDR3 extends over 17 amino acids. The DNA for the CDR3 is TGCGCCAGCAGCACCGGGACAGGGACACCAGCTTACAATGAGCAGTTCTTC. Translation: CASSTGTGTPAYNEQFF.

This clone was seen more than once but under ten times. CDR3 bases: TGTGCCAGCAGCTTGTTTGGCGGGGTGGTAGACGAGCAGTACTTC. Protein sequence: CASSLFGGVVDEQYF. V gene TRBV5-6 combines with J gene TRBJ2-7; D is possibly TRBD2 (6 bases). The germline V and J ends were trimmed by 1 base and 5 bases, with 16 bases remaining between them. CDR1 is SGHDT, CDR2 YYEEEE, per germline. The CDR3 has 15 amino acids.

This chain connects TRBV6-1 to TRBJ1-1; 7 nucleotides align to TRBD1. Per germline, CDR1 MNHNS and CDR2 SASEGT. V shed 2 bases and J 10 bases; nucleotides not matched to a gene: 7. The CDR3 covers 13 residues. The CDR3 DNA follows: TGTGCCAGCAGTGAAAGGGACAGAAAAGGAGCTTTCTTT. This sequence encodes CASSERDRKGAFF.

This chain uses TRBV4-1 with TRBJ2-5, with D possibly matching TRBD1 (6 bases). Germline CDR1 is MGHRA and CDR2 is YSYEKL. Trimming took off 6 bases at V and 4 bases at J, with 12 bases between the two ends. The CDR3 runs 13 residues. The CDR3 DNA sequence: TGCGCCAGCAGGGGACAAAACGGAGAGACCCAGTACTTC. Its translation is CASRGQNGETQYF.

V gene TRBV29-1 combines with J gene TRBJ2-7, with 11 bases that match TRBD1. Germline V gene lookup returns CDR1 SQVTM and CDR2 ANQGSEA. There are 14 residues in the CDR3. Trimming at V came to 8 bases and at J to 3 bases, leaving 9 bases not matched to a gene. CDR3 loop: CSFSSGTGGYEQYF. Written as DNA, the CDR3 is TGCAGCTTTTCTTCCGGGACAGGGGGCTACGAGCAGTACTTC.

The CDR3 here is CASSIGSSSNQPQHF. The CDR3, as DNA: TGTGCCAGTAGTATAGGCTCCAGTAGCAATCAGCCCCAGCATTTT. The rearrangement uses TRBV19 and TRBJ1-5, with unresolved D. The CDR3 consists of 15 residues. CDR1 is LNHDA and CDR2 is SQIVND in the germline V gene (reference sequence). Trimming removed 1 base at V and 0 bases at J, with 7 bases between.

The chain is built from TRBV7-9 and TRBJ2-1; 11 bases map to TRBD2. Germline V gene sequence: CDR1 SEHNR, CDR2 FQNEAQ (reference sequence). The CDR3 is 15 amino acids. V lost 5 bases, J lost 7 bases, and 7 bases stayed unmatched. CDR3 sequence: CASSPTSGSINEQFF. DNA of the CDR3: TGTGCCAGCAGCCCCACTAGCGGGAGTATAAATGAGCAGTTCTTC.

The chain recombines TRBV6-5 with TRBJ2-3; no clear D gene. V dropped 2 bases and J dropped 12 bases, with 15 bases sitting between them. Germline V gene sequence: CDR1 MNHEY, CDR2 SVGAGI. The length of the CDR3 is 13 residues. CDR3 sequence: CASSYLGAGTQYF. CDR3 coding DNA: TGTGCCAGCAGTTACCTCGGTGCCGGTACTCAGTATTTT.

J is TRBJ2-2 and V is TRBV11-3; maybe TRBD1 (6 bases). Germline V gene lookup returns CDR1 SGHNT and CDR2 YENEEA. The CDR3 totals 16 residues. Trimming left V 5 bases short and J 0 bases short, with 13 bases between. CDR3 sequence (DNA): TGTGCCAGCAGCCCCGCCCGACAGGCGAACACCGGGGAGCTGTTTTTT. Amino acid sequence: CASSPARQANTGELFF.

The chain carries TRBV15 and TRBJ1-4; 10 bases fit TRBD1. The CDR3 sequence is 16 residues long. Germline-derived CDR1 and CDR2 are LNHNV and YYDKDF (reference sequence). J was trimmed by 5 bases and V by 5 bases; bases with no gene match: 8. CDR3 amino acids: CATSFGGGQGNEKLFF. The CDR3 region has the DNA TGTGCCACCAGCTTCGGGGGGGGACAGGGGAATGAAAAACTGTTTTTT. The full variable domain, in which reference TRBV15 and TRBJ1-4 provide the parts outside the CDR3, is DAMVIQNPRYQVTQFGKPVTLSCSQTLNHNVMYWYQQKSSQAPKLLFHYYDKDFNNEADTPDNFQSRRPNTSFCFLDIRSPGLGDTAMYLCATSFGGGQGNEKLFFGSGTQLSVL.

The chain is built from TRBV7-8 and TRBJ2-2, with D possibly TRBD1 on 5 matching bases. V was shortened by 6 bases and J by 8 bases, with 19 bases between the two germline ends. The CDR3 loop spans 15 amino acids. Germline loops: CDR1 SGHVS, CDR2 FQNEAQ. CDR3: CASRFSTAQPGELFF. In DNA, the CDR3 is TGTGCCAGCAGATTCTCGACAGCCCAGCCGGGGGAGCTGTTTTTT. Complete variable domain (other parts from reference TRBV7-8 and TRBJ2-2): GAGVSQSPRYKVAKRGQDVALRCDPISGHVSLFWYQQALGQGPEFLTYFQNEAQLDKSGLPSDRFFAERPEGSVSTLKIQRTQQEDSAVYLCASRFSTAQPGELFFGEGSRLTVL.

V usage is TRBV7-2 and J usage is TRBJ2-1; TRBD2 might be the D (6 bases). The CDR3 has 15 amino acids. The V gene's germline CDR1 is SGHTA and CDR2 FQGNSA. Between the trimmed V and J ends, which lost 4 bases and 3 bases, there was a span of 13 bases. CDR3 sequence: CASSSQAGGYNEQFF. The CDR3 coding sequence is TGTGCCAGCAGCTCTCAAGCGGGTGGCTACAATGAGCAGTTCTTC.

This clone was picked up a small number of times. The gene calls are TRBV19 and TRBJ2-1, with TRBD2 as a possible D gene (7 bases). The germline V gene has CDR1 LNHDA and CDR2 SQIVND (reference sequence). Trimming took 3 bases from V and 9 from J, leaving 15 bases between them. The CDR3 loop spans 14 amino acids. The CDR3 bases are TGTGCCAGTAGTATTGTCGGGGGGCAGGGTGAGCAGTTCTTC. Amino acids: CASSIVGGQGEQFF.

The chain links TRBV6-5 to TRBJ2-7; perhaps TRBD2 as D (7 bases). Germline values: CDR1 MNHEY, CDR2 SVGAGI. The V end was cut by 5 bases, the J end by 0 bases, with 11 bases between. This CDR3 is 14 amino acids long. The CDR3 sequence: CASSKGGSSYEQYF. Written as DNA, the CDR3 is TGTGCCAGCAGTAAGGGGGGGTCCTCCTACGAGCAGTACTTC.

The chain combines TRBV11-3 with TRBJ2-6; possibly TRBD1 for D (6 bases). V lost 7 bases and J lost 0, with 13 bases in between. CDR3 length: 16 amino acids. CDR1 is SGHNT, CDR2 YENEEA, per germline. CDR3 coding DNA: TGTGCCAGCAAGACGGGACACTCCTCTGGGGCCAACGTCCTGACTTTC. Protein sequence: CASKTGHSSGANVLTF. The variable domain in full, completed from reference TRBV11-3 and TRBJ2-6, reads EAGVVQSPRYKIIEKKQPVAFWCNPISGHNTLYWYLQNLGQGPELLIRYENEEAVDDSQLPKDRFSAERLKGVDSTLKIQPAELGDSAVYLCASKTGHSSGANVLTFGAGSRLTVL.

The chain combines TRBV12-5 with TRBJ1-4, with TRBD1 as a possible D gene (5 bases). Trimming shortened V by 6 bases and J by 6 bases, and 17 bases separated the two germline ends. CDR3 length equals 15 residues. Germline CDR1 reads LGHNT; CDR2 reads FRNRAP. The DNA for the CDR3 is TGTGCTAGTGGCCCGGGGAGGGGCTGGGATGAAAAACTGTTTTTT. Translated, it gives CASGPGRGWDEKLFF.

The chain carries TRBV19 and TRBJ2-3, with a weak D call TRBD1 (5 bases). Germline CDR1 is LNHDA and CDR2 is SQIVND (reference sequence). The ends were cut back, 7 bases at V and 3 bases at J, with 11 bases in the middle. The CDR3 has 13 amino acids. The CDR3 nucleotides are TGTGCCAGTAATGCAGGGTGGACAGATACGCAGTATTTT. Translating it yields CASNAGWTDTQYF. Using reference TRBV19 and TRBJ2-3 for the parts outside the CDR3, the full variable domain is DGGITQSPKYLFRKEGQNVTLSCEQNLNHDAMYWYRQDPGQGLRLIYYSQIVNDFQKGDIAEGYSVSREKKESFPLTVTSAQKNPTAFYLCASNAGWTDTQYFGPGTRLTVL.

The CDR3 loop reads CATSRGGTYNEQFF. CDR3 in DNA: TGTGCCACCAGCCGCGGGGGAACCTACAATGAGCAGTTCTTC. The chain has TRBV15 and TRBJ2-1, with TRBD2 matching 7 bases. Germline CDR1 is LNHNV and CDR2 is YYDKDF (reference sequence). The trim removed 5 bases at V and 2 bases at J, leaving 3 bases unmatched. CDR3 length equals 14 residues.

CDR3 DNA: TGTGCCTGGAGGGCTTGGGGGGAGGGCACTGAAGCTTTCTTT. It specifies CAWRAWGEGTEAFF. The rearrangement links TRBV30 to TRBJ1-1; D may be TRBD1 (5 bases). Germline CDR1 is GTSNPN and CDR2 is SVGIG (reference sequence). V was pared by 3 bases and J by 4 bases, with 15 bases between. The CDR3 loop spans 14 amino acids.

DNA of the CDR3: TGCGCCAGCAGCTTGGACTACGGGGAGCTGTTTTTT. Protein: CASSLDYGELFF. The V call is TRBV5-1, the J call TRBJ2-2, with D unclear. CDR3 length equals 12 residues. Trimming removed 0 bases from V and 7 bases from J, with 4 bases in between. Looked up from germline, CDR1 is SGHRS and CDR2 is YFSETQ.